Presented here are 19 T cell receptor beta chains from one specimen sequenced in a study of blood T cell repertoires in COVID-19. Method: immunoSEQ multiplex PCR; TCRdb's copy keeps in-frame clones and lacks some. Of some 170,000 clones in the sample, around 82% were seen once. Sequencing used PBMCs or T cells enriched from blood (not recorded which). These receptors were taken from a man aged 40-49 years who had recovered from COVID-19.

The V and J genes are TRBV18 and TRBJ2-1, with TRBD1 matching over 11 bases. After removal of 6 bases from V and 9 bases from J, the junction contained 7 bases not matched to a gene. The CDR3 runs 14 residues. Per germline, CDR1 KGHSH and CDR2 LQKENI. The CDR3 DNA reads TGTGCCAGCTCCACGGACAGGGGGCTAGGTGAGCAGTTCTTC. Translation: CASSTDRGLGEQFF.

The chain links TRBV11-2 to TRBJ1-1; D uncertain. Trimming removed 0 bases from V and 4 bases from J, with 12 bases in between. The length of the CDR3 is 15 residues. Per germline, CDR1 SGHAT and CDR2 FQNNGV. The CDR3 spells CASSLDSGGFTEAFF. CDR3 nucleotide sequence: TGTGCCAGCAGCTTAGATTCAGGAGGATTCACTGAAGCTTTCTTT.

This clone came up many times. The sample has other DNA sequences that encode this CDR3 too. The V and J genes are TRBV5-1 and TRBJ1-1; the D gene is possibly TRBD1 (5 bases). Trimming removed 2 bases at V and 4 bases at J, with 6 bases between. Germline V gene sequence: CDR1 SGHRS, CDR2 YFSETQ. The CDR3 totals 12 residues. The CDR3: CASSFGGTEAFF. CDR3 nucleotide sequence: TGCGCCAGCAGCTTCGGGGGCACTGAAGCTTTCTTT.

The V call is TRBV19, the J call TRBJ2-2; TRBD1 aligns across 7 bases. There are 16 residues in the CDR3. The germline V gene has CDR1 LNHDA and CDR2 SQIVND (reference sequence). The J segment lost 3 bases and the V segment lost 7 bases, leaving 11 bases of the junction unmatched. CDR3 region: CASTPVTGYYTGELFF. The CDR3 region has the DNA TGTGCCAGTACCCCCGTGACAGGGTACTACACCGGGGAGCTGTTTTTT.

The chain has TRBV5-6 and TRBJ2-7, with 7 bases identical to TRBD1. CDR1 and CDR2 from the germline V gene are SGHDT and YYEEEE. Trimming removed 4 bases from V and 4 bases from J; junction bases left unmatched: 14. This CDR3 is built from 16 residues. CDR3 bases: TGTGCCAGCAGCCAAAACGACAGGGTCACCCCTTACGAGCAGTACGTC. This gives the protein CASSQNDRVTPYEQYV.

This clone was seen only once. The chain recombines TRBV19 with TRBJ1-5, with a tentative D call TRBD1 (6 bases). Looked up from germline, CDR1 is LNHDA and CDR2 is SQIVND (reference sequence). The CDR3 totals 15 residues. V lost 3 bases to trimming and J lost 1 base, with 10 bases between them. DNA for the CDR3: TGTGCCAGTAGTATCGAGGGGGTCAGCAATCAGCCCCAGCATTTT. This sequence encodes CASSIEGVSNQPQHF.

CDR3 residues: CAWGGQGDQPQHF. The CDR3 DNA sequence: TGTGCCTGGGGTGGACAGGGCGATCAGCCCCAGCATTTT. The chain carries TRBV30 and TRBJ1-5, with 8 bases lining up with TRBD1. Germline CDR1 GTSNPN, CDR2 SVGIG (reference sequence). The ends lost 5 bases at V and 5 bases at J; junction bases unmatched: 5. CDR3 length: 13 residues.

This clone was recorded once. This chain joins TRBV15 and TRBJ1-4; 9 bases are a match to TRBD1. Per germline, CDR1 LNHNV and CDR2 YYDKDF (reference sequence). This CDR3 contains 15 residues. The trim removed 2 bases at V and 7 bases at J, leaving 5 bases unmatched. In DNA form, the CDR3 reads TGTGCCACCAGCAGATTCACAGGGGGCGGTGAAAAACTGTTTTTT. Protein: CATSRFTGGGEKLFF.

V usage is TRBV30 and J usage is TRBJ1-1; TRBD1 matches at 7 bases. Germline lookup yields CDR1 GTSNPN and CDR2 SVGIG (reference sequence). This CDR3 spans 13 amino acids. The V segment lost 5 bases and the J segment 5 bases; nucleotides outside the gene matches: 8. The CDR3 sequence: CAWQTGVLTEAFF. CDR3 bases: TGTGCCTGGCAAACAGGGGTGCTAACTGAAGCTTTCTTT.

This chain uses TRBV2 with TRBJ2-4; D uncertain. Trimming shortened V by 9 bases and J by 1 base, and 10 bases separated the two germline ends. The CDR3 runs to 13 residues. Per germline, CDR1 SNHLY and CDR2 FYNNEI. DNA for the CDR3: TGTGCCAGTGCCCCAGGCGCCAAAAACATTCAGTACTTC. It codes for CASAPGAKNIQYF.

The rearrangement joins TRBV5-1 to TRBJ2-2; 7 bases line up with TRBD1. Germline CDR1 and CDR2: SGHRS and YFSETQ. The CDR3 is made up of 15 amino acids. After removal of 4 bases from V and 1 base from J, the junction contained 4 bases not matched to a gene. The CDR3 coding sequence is TGCGCCAGCAGCCGGGACAGCTTGAACACCGGGGAGCTGTTTTTT. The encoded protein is CASSRDSLNTGELFF. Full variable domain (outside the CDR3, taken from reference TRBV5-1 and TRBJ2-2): KAGVTQTPRYLIKTRGQQVTLSCSPISGHRSVSWYQQTPGQGLQFLFEYFSETQRNKGNFPGRFSGRQFSNSRSEMNVSTLELGDSALYLCASSRDSLNTGELFFGEGSRLTVL.

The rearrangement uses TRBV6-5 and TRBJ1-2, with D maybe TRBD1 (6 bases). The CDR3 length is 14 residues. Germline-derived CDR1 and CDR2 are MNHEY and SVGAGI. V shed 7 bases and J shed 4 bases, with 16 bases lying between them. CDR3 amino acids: CASTQEGGGYGYTF. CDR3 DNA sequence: TGTGCCAGCACACAGGAAGGGGGTGGCTATGGCTACACCTTC.

The CDR3 DNA reads TGTGCCAGCAGTCCCGACAGGGCCTATGGCTACACCTTC. Translation: CASSPDRAYGYTF. This chain joins TRBV12-3 or TRBV12-4 and TRBJ1-2; 7 bases map to TRBD1. After removal of 5 bases from V and 4 bases from J, the junction contained 4 bases not matched to a gene. CDR3 length: 13 amino acids.

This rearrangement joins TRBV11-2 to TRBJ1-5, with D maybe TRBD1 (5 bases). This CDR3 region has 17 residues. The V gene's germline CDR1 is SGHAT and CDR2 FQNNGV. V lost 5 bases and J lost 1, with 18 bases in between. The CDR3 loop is CASSPSLGPGSNQPQHF. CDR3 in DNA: TGTGCCAGCAGCCCCTCCCTGGGGCCTGGGAGCAATCAGCCCCAGCATTTT.

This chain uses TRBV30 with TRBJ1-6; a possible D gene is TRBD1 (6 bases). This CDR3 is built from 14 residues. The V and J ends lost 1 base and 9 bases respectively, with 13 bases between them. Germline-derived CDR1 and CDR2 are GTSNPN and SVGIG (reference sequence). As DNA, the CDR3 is TGTGCCTGGAGTGCGGGTCAGGGGAGTTCACCCCTCCACTTT. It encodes CAWSAGQGSSPLHF.

This CDR3 is CASSSGLARDTQYF. CDR3 DNA sequence: TGCGCCAGCAGCTCTGGACTAGCAAGGGATACGCAGTATTTT. V and J are TRBV5-1 and TRBJ2-3, with 8 positions matching TRBD2. The V and J ends lost 3 bases and 6 bases, in that order; junction bases with no gene match: 6. The CDR3 covers 14 residues. In germline, CDR1 is SGHRS, CDR2 YFSETQ.

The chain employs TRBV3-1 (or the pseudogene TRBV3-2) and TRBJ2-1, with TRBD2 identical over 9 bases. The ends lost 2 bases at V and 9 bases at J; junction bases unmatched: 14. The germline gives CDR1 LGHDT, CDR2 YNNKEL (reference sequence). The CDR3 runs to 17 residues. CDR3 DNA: TGTGCCAGCAGCCAACAAACTCCGCGAGCGGGGGGCCGTGAGCAGTTCTTC. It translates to CASSQQTPRAGGREQFF.

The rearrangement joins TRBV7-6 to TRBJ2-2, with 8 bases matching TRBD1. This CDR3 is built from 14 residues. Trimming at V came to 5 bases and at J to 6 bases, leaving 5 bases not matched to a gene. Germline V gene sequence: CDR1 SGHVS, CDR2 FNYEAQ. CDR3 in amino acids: CASSPRQGSGELFF. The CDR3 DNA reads TGTGCCAGCAGCCCCAGACAGGGGTCCGGGGAGCTGTTTTTT.

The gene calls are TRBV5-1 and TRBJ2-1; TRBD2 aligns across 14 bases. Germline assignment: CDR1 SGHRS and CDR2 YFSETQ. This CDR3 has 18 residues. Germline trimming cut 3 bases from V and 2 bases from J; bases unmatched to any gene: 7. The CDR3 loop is CASSSPTSGGGPYNEQFF. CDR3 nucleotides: TGCGCCAGCAGCTCCCCGACTAGCGGGGGGGGACCCTACAATGAGCAGTTCTTC.